Below, 15 T cell receptor beta chains from the same sample are listed, as sequenced in a study of cytomegalovirus exposure and HLA in healthy donors. Measured with immunoSEQ multiplex PCR; TCRdb has only the in-frame clones, and not every one. The sample contains about 160,000 clones, 86% of which appear only once. Sequenced sample: PBMCs. The receptors derive from a woman in her late teens or twenties in good health and CMV-seronegative.

The gene calls are TRBV6-1 and TRBJ1-2; 8 positions match TRBD1. This CDR3 spans 14 amino acids. CDR1 is MNHNS, CDR2 SASEGT, per germline. The ends lost 8 bases at V and 5 bases at J; junction bases unmatched: 10. This chain's CDR3 is CASGVYGQGYGYTF. In DNA form, the CDR3 reads TGTGCCAGCGGCGTCTACGGACAGGGTTATGGCTACACCTTC.

The DNA for the CDR3 is TGCGCCAGCAGCCAAAGAACAGCGGGTTATAGCTCCTACAATGAGCAGTTCTTC. This codes for CASSQRTAGYSSYNEQFF. The rearrangement joins TRBV4-1 to TRBJ2-1; D is perhaps TRBD2 (6 bases). V was shortened by 2 bases and J by 0 bases, with 17 bases between the two germline ends. Germline V gives CDR1 MGHRA, CDR2 YSYEKL. This CDR3 has 18 amino acids.

This sequence joins TRBV13 and TRBJ2-7; tentatively, D is TRBD2 (5 bases). From germline, CDR1 is PRHDT and CDR2 FYEKMQ (reference sequence). Trimming shortened V by 5 bases and J by 4 bases, and 18 bases separated the two germline ends. The CDR3 is 15 residues long. This CDR3 is CASSLGETPGYEQYF. As DNA, the CDR3 is TGTGCCAGCAGCCTCGGGGAGACTCCTGGGTACGAGCAGTACTTC.

V gene TRBV5-6 combines with J gene TRBJ1-2; D not resolved. The V end was cut by 0 bases, the J end by 0 bases, with 12 bases between. This CDR3 spans 16 amino acids. Germline assignment: CDR1 SGHDT and CDR2 YYEEEE. CDR3 loop: CASSLVQVLANYGYTF. DNA for the CDR3: TGTGCCAGCAGCTTGGTGCAGGTCTTAGCTAACTATGGCTACACCTTC.

To note about this clone: Other DNA sequences in the same sample also yield this CDR3. V and J are TRBV10-3 and TRBJ1-5; D call uncertain. This CDR3 is 13 amino acids long. Trimming stripped 4 bases from V and 5 bases from J, with 9 bases between. Germline lookup yields CDR1 ENHRY and CDR2 SYGVKD. CDR3 DNA sequence: TGTGCCATCAGTGGAGGGTTGGATCAGCCCCAGCATTTT. Translated: CAISGGLDQPQHF.

This rearrangement joins TRBV5-1 to TRBJ2-5, with 8 bases fitting TRBD2. CDR1 and CDR2 from the germline V gene are SGHRS and YFSETQ. Trimming at V came to 1 base and at J to 3 bases, leaving 8 bases not matched to a gene. The CDR3 covers 16 residues. The CDR3 reads CASSLSGRGDEETQYF. CDR3 nucleotides: TGCGCCAGCAGCTTGTCAGGGCGGGGGGACGAAGAGACCCAGTACTTC.

The chain uses TRBV9 and TRBJ1-2, with 11 bases that match TRBD1. J gave up 7 bases and V 0 bases, and 5 bases lay outside the gene matches. CDR1 SGDLS and CDR2 YYNGEE come from the germline V gene. This CDR3 comprises 15 residues. As DNA, the CDR3 is TGTGCCAGCAGCGTAGCGTTTGGGACAGGGGGTGGCTACACCTTC. It codes for CASSVAFGTGGGYTF.

A few counts support this clone. V usage is TRBV6-4 and J usage is TRBJ2-1, with 9 bases that match TRBD2. This CDR3 has 17 residues. V was clipped by 3 bases and J by 4 bases; unmatched bases: 10. Germline-derived CDR1 and CDR2 are MRHNA and SNTAGT. CDR3 DNA: TGTGCCAGCAGTGAAGGAGTAGGGACTAGCCGTTACAATGAGCAGTTCTTC. This sequence encodes CASSEGVGTSRYNEQFF.

This chain links TRBV28 with TRBJ2-7; no clear D. CDR1 and CDR2 (germline): MDHEN, SYDVKM. Trimming took off 2 bases at V and 4 bases at J, with 6 bases between the two ends. This CDR3 is built from 12 residues. The DNA for the CDR3 is TGTGCCAGCAGTTTACGGAGTTACGAGCAGTACTTC. Protein sequence: CASSLRSYEQYF.

The chain is built from TRBV12-2 and TRBJ2-5; TRBD2 is taken as the D call from the table, unchecked against the DNA. TRBV12-2 represents a pseudogene. This CDR3 is 11 amino acids long. The CDR3 DNA is TGTGCAAGTCGCTCGGAAGAGACCCAGTACTTC. Its translation is CASRSEETQYF.

This chain's CDR3 is CASSLMRYEQYF. In DNA, the CDR3 is TGTGCCAGCAGCCTGATGCGATACGAGCAGTACTTC. The J gene is TRBJ2-7, the V gene TRBV9; no firm D call. Trimming pared 4 bases from V and 4 bases from J, leaving 9 bases between. Germline CDR1 is SGDLS and CDR2 is YYNGEE. The CDR3 consists of 12 residues.

The V and J genes are TRBV29-1 and TRBJ1-3; 7 bases align to TRBD1. The CDR3 consists of 13 residues. Germline V gene data show CDR1 as SQVTM and CDR2 as ANQGSEA. V gave up 2 bases and J gave up 8 bases; unmatched junction bases: 6. CDR3 region: CSVERAGTDTIYF. The CDR3 bases are TGCAGCGTTGAACGGGCAGGGACAGACACCATATATTTT.

In its sample, this clone was seen a few times. The chain joins TRBV19 to TRBJ1-4, with D possibly TRBD1 on 5 matching bases. CDR3 size: 15 residues. Germline CDR1 reads LNHDA; CDR2 reads SQIVND (reference sequence). The V gene lost 5 bases and the J gene lost 10 bases, with 20 bases spanning the gap. The CDR3 spells CASSREATPGGKLFF. In DNA, the CDR3 is TGTGCCAGTAGTCGTGAGGCCACCCCGGGGGGAAAACTGTTTTTT.

The chain links TRBV6-1 to TRBJ2-7, with 8 bases that match TRBD2. The CDR3 totals 14 residues. V lost 8 bases, J lost 3 bases, and 9 bases stayed unmatched. Germline loops: CDR1 MNHNS, CDR2 SASEGT. CDR3 nucleotides: TGTGCCAGCCGGGGGGGCCCAAGAATCTACGAGCAGTACTTC. This gives the protein CASRGGPRIYEQYF.

The chain joins TRBV7-2 to TRBJ2-3; 8 bases map to TRBD2. Germline V gives CDR1 SGHTA, CDR2 FQGNSA. This CDR3 has 16 amino acids. Trimming cost V 2 bases and J 1 base; bases outside gene matches: 5. CDR3: CASSLQAGEGTDTQYF. In DNA, the CDR3 is TGTGCCAGCAGCTTACAAGCGGGGGAGGGCACAGATACGCAGTATTTT.